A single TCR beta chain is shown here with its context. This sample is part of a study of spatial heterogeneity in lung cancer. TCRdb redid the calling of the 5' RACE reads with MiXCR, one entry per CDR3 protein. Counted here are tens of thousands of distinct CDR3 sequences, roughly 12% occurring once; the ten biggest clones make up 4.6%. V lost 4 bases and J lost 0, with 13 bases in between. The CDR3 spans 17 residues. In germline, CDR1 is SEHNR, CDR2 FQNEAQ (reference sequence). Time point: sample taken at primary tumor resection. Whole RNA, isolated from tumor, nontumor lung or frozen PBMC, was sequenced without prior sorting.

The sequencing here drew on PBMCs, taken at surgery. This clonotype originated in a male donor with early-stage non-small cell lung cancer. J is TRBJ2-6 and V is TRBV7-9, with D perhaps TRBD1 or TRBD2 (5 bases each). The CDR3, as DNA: TGTGCCAGCAGCTCCTGGGGGTTGGACTCTGGGGCCAACGTCCTGACTTTC. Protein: CASSSWGLDSGANVLTF.